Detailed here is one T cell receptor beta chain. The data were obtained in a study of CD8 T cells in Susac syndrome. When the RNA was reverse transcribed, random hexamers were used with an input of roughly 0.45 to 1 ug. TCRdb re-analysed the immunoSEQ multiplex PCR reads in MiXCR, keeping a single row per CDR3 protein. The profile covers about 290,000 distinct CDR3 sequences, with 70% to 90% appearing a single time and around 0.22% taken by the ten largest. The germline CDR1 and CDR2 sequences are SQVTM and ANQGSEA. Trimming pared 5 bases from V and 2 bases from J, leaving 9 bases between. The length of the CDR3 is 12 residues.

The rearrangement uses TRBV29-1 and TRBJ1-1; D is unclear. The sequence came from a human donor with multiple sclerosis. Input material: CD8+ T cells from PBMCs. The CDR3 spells CSVFLGNTEAFF. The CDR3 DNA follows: TGCAGCGTTTTCTTAGGAAACACTGAAGCTTTCTTT.